Included here is one T cell receptor (beta chain) sequence, with context. Repertoires were generated with immunoSEQ multiplex PCR, while TCRdb's copy carries only in-frame clones and drops some. The data show around 67,000 clones, 80% to 90% seen once. This CDR3 region has 13 residues. Trimming cost V 2 bases and J 5 bases, with 10 bases left between them. Germline-derived CDR1 and CDR2 are SGHRS and YFSETQ. This sample was taken from a study of OX40 agonist ivuxolimab in advanced cancers. Turning to the study itself: Each dose-escalation patient presented with hepatocellular carcinoma, melanoma, renal cell or head and neck cancer.

The sequenced sample was CD4+ or CD8+ T cells sorted from blood, obtained in a trial of the OX40 agonist ivuxolimab. The rearrangement uses TRBV5-1 and TRBJ2-5; D not resolved. The sequence derives from an adult with an advanced solid tumor such as melanoma, head and neck, liver or kidney cancer. The CDR3 DNA reads as TGCGCCAGCAGCTTTTCTGGATGGGAGACCCAGTACTTC. It yields the protein CASSFSGWETQYF.